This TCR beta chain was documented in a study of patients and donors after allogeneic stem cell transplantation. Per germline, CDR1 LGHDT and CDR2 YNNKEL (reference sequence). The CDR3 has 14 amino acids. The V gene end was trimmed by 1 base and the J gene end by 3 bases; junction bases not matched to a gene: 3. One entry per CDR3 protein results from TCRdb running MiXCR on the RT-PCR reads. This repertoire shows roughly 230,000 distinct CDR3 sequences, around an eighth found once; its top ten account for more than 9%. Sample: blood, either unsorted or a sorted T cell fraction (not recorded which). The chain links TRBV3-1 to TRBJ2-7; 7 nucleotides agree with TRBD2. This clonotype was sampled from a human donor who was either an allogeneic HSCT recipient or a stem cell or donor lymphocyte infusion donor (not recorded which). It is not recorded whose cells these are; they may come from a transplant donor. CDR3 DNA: TGTGCCAGCAGCCAAGGGTCGGGGGGCTACGAGCAGTACTTC. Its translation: CASSQGSGGYEQYF.